The next 27 T cell receptor beta chains were all read from a single sample in a study of regulatory T cells in long-lasting Graves disease. The sample's time point: newly diagnosed GD, antithyroid drugs for less than 3 months. RNA extracted from PBMCs served as the sequencing template. For TCR beta, libraries came from iRepertoire HTBI primers and Arm-PCR of CDR3 regions. MiXCR, run by TCRdb on the multiplex PCR reads, gives a single entry per CDR3 protein. The table lists about 240,000 distinct CDR3 sequences, 20% of them singletons, with 14% in the top ten. The sequences come from peripheral blood mononuclear cells (PBMCs), collected at new diagnosis, from a patient treated with antithyroid drugs. The receptors were sampled from a female donor with Graves disease.

In this sample, this clonotype turned up many times. The gene calls are TRBV12-3 or TRBV12-4 and TRBJ2-7; no clear D gene. The CDR3 is 12 residues long. Between the trimmed V and J ends, which lost 4 bases and 5 bases, there was a span of 9 bases. In DNA form, the CDR3 reads TGTGCCAGCAGTTCAGTCAGAAACGAGCAGTACTTC. Its protein product is CASSSVRNEQYF.

There are many counts of this clonotype. This rearrangement joins TRBV4-3 to TRBJ2-7; either TRBD1 or TRBD2 may supply D (6 bases each). From germline, CDR1 is LGHNA and CDR2 YSLEER. V lost 0 bases and J 1 base, leaving 16 bases between the germline ends. The CDR3 spans 17 residues. CDR3: CASSQDGQGTPSYEQYF. In DNA, the CDR3 is TGCGCCAGCAGCCAAGACGGTCAGGGGACTCCTTCCTACGAGCAGTACTTC.

This clonotype was recorded many times. The chain joins TRBV20-1 to TRBJ2-3, with 12 bases fitting TRBD2. The CDR3 contains 14 residues. CDR1 and CDR2 from the germline V gene are DFQATT and SNEGSKA (reference sequence). Trimming took 6 bases from V and 1 from J; bases not matched to a gene: 2. The CDR3 sequence is CSAWTSGGTDTQYF. The CDR3 coding sequence is TGCAGTGCGTGGACTAGCGGGGGCACAGATACGCAGTATTTT.

This clonotype was detected once. Compared with germline, one end of the junction differs, possibly owing to a read error. V usage is TRBV5-1 and J usage is TRBJ2-3, with 10 bases that match TRBD2. The V gene's germline CDR1 is SGHRS and CDR2 YFSETQ. The CDR3 has 15 amino acids. CDR3 protein: CASSQDSSGGDTQYF. CDR3 coding DNA: TGTGCCAGCAGCCAAGATTCTAGCGGGGGAGATACGCAGTATTTT.

Turning to this clonotype: The germline gene is not matched at one end of the junction; a read error may be the cause. The chain carries TRBV11-1 and TRBJ2-5; 7 bases are a match to TRBD2. CDR1 is SGHAT, CDR2 FQDESV, per germline (reference sequence). This CDR3 region has 14 residues. The CDR3 region is CASSLGLAAETQYF. The DNA for the CDR3 is TGCGCCAGCAGCCTTGGGCTAGCGGCAGAGACCCAGTACTTC.

This clonotype was counted many times. This chain connects TRBV5-5 to TRBJ2-2; D perhaps matches TRBD2 (5 bases). V lost 0 bases and J lost 3, with 18 bases in between. The CDR3 is 18 residues long. Germline loops: CDR1 SGHKS, CDR2 YYEKEE (reference sequence). The CDR3 nucleotides are TGTGCCAGCAGCTTGGAGGGCGTTATGGTCGGGGACACCGGGGAGCTGTTTTTT. Its protein is CASSLEGVMVGDTGELFF.

V usage is TRBV19 and J usage is TRBJ1-2, with D hard to call. The CDR3 is made up of 15 amino acids. Per the germline V gene, CDR1 is LNHDA and CDR2 is SQIVND (reference sequence). V lost 1 base and J 4 bases, leaving 13 bases between the germline ends. Here the CDR3 reads CASSIGTDYLYGYTF. For the CDR3, the DNA is TGTGCCAGTAGTATAGGTACAGACTACCTCTATGGCTACACCTTC.

This clonotype was picked up many times. This chain uses TRBV7-9 with TRBJ1-2; D possibly corresponds to TRBD1 (5 bases). Trimming left V 5 bases short and J 13 bases short, with 17 bases between. The CDR3 contains 12 residues. From germline, CDR1 is SEHNR and CDR2 FQNEAQ (reference sequence). This CDR3 is CASSRPRDLATF. The CDR3, as DNA: TGTGCCAGCAGCCGACCCCGGGACCTCGCCACCTTC.

In its sample, this clonotype was seen many times. CDR3 loop: CASSLGTGVNEQFF. In DNA form, the CDR3 reads TGTGCCAGCAGCTTAGGGACAGGGGTCAATGAGCAGTTCTTC. This chain connects TRBV7-3 to TRBJ2-1; 10 bases agree with TRBD1. In germline, CDR1 is SGHTA, CDR2 FQGTGA. Trimming took 2 bases from V and 6 from J; bases not matched to a gene: 1. The CDR3 contains 14 residues.

This clonotype appeared many times. V usage is TRBV7-9 and J usage is TRBJ1-1; D not resolved. Germline V gene sequence: CDR1 SEHNR, CDR2 FQNEAQ (reference sequence). The CDR3 runs to 12 residues. V lost 7 bases to trimming and J lost 4 bases, with 10 bases between them. CDR3: CASKGGGTEAFF. DNA for the CDR3: TGTGCCAGCAAGGGAGGTGGCACTGAAGCTTTCTTT.

This clonotype occurred many times. The gene calls are TRBV24-1 and TRBJ2-1, with a weak D call TRBD2 (5 bases). CDR1 and CDR2 from the germline V gene are KGHDR and SFDVKD. The germline V and J ends were trimmed by 2 bases and 8 bases, with 18 bases remaining between them. This CDR3 is 16 amino acids long. Written as DNA, the CDR3 is TGTGCCACCAGTGATTCCAGGATCCCGGGGTTAGATGAGCAGTTCTTC. Translated, it gives CATSDSRIPGLDEQFF.

This chain joins TRBV7-3 and TRBJ2-3; D may be TRBD1 (8 bases). V was cut by 4 bases and J by 1 base, with 21 bases left in between. Germline CDR1 reads SGHTA; CDR2 reads FQGTGA. The CDR3 is made up of 18 amino acids. The CDR3 nucleotides are TGTGCCAGCAGCTCCCGGACAGGGAGGGAGGTCGGCACAGATACGCAGTATTTT. Protein: CASSSRTGREVGTDTQYF.

This rearrangement joins TRBV5-1 to TRBJ2-3, with D unclear. There are 13 residues in the CDR3. V gave up 5 bases and J gave up 2 bases, with 9 bases separating them. Germline CDR1 is SGHRS and CDR2 is YFSETQ. The CDR3 region is CASRISDTDTQYF. CDR3 nucleotides: TGCGCCAGCAGAATTTCGGACACAGATACGCAGTATTTT.

This clonotype came up once. The chain has TRBV9 and TRBJ2-6, with D perhaps matching TRBD1 (5 bases). Trimming pared 3 bases from V and 0 bases from J, leaving 13 bases between. The CDR3 totals 17 residues. Germline V gives CDR1 SGDLS, CDR2 YYNGEE. CDR3 sequence: CASSDSTGGSGANVLTF. For the CDR3, the DNA is TGTGCCAGCAGCGATTCAACAGGCGGCTCTGGGGCCAACGTCCTGACTTTC. Full variable domain (rest looked up from reference TRBV9 and TRBJ2-6): DSGVTQTPKHLITATGQRVTLRCSPRSGDLSVYWYQQSLDQGLQFLIQYYNGEERAKGNILERFSAQQFPDLHSELNLSSLELGDSALYFCASSDSTGGSGANVLTFGAGSRLTVL.

With regard to this clonotype: This may be a read error: a much more frequent sequence differs by one nucleotide. This likely comes from a read error, as the CDR3 has no conserved phenylalanine or tryptophan at its end. The chain combines TRBV5-5 with TRBJ2-5; no clear D gene. Germline values: CDR1 SGHKS, CDR2 YYEKEE (reference sequence). The CDR3 runs 14 residues. V was clipped by 0 bases and J by 4 bases, with 10 bases between them. CDR3 nucleotides: TGTGCCAGCAGCTTGGCCCAAGGAATAGAGACCCAGTACCTC. Protein: CASSLAQGIETQYL.

This clonotype was detected ten times or more. The chain links TRBV18 to TRBJ2-1; D is ambiguous. There are 15 residues in the CDR3. Germline CDR1 reads KGHSH; CDR2 reads LQKENI. The V and J ends lost 1 base and 2 bases respectively, with 9 bases between them. As DNA, the CDR3 is TGTGCCAGCTCACCACTGGGCCCTGCCTACAATGAGCAGTTCTTC. It translates to CASSPLGPAYNEQFF.

This clonotype was counted many times. The chain joins TRBV7-8 to TRBJ2-7, with 7 bases lining up with TRBD1. The CDR3 length is 15 residues. The ends lost 1 base at V and 6 bases at J; junction bases unmatched: 9. Germline V CDR1 and CDR2: SGHVS, FQNEAQ. The CDR3 nucleotides are TGTGCCAGCAGCTTAGATCGAGACAGGGTCTCCGAGCAGTACTTC. The encoded protein is CASSLDRDRVSEQYF.

The V and J genes are TRBV7-2 and TRBJ1-3; TRBD1 agrees at 8 bases. Germline-derived CDR1 and CDR2 are SGHTA and FQGNSA. V trimming: 6 bases; J trimming: 2 bases; junction bases outside the gene matches: 3. The CDR3 length is 14 residues. The CDR3 protein is CASRRTGTGNTIYF. CDR3 nucleotides: TGTGCCAGCAGAAGGACAGGGACTGGAAACACCATATATTTT.

Concerning this clonotype: A far more abundant clone sits one base away, making this likely a read error. Here the CDR3 omits its conserved ending phenylalanine or tryptophan, so a read error is the likely source. The DNA is omitted, as the CDR3 cannot be located on it reliably, and the CDR3 follows TCRdb's listing. The genes are TRBV10-3 and TRBJ2-3; the table gives TRBD2 as D, unverified against the DNA. Including both end residues, the CDR3 is 15 amino acids long. The germline gives CDR1 ENHRY, CDR2 SYGVKD. The CDR3 region is CASSYESGSSYEQYL.

This clonotype was detected ten times or more. This chain links TRBV29-1 with TRBJ2-4; TRBD1 or TRBD2 may be the D gene (5 bases each). The length of the CDR3 is 11 residues. Germline lookup yields CDR1 SQVTM and CDR2 ANQGSEA. With 8 bases removed from V and 8 bases from J, the gap between germline ends came to 13 bases. The CDR3 protein is CSCGQGDIQYF. The CDR3, as DNA: TGCAGCTGCGGGCAGGGAGACATTCAGTACTTC.

The chain carries TRBV6-5 and TRBJ2-7; D might be TRBD2 (6 bases). The CDR3 is 16 amino acids. Trimming took off 1 base at V and 0 bases at J, with 13 bases between the two ends. The germline gives CDR1 MNHEY, CDR2 SVGAGI. CDR3 sequence reads: CASSYLEGEASYEQYF. CDR3 nucleotide sequence: TGTGCCAGCAGTTACTTGGAGGGAGAGGCCTCCTACGAGCAGTACTTC.

Notes on this clonotype: Since a far larger clone is one base different, this is likely a read error. The CDR3 loop reads CAGSSGTSHPDTQYF. In DNA form, the CDR3 reads TGTGCCGGCAGCTCTGGGACTAGTCACCCAGATACGCAGTATTTT. V usage is TRBV5-4 and J usage is TRBJ2-1; TRBD2 matches 8 bases. The J call is doubtful: the DNA matches TRBJ2-3 better. CDR3 length: 15 residues. Germline-derived CDR1 and CDR2 are SGHNT and YYREEE (reference sequence).

Ten or more counts support this clonotype. V gene TRBV2 combines with J gene TRBJ1-2; a weak D match, TRBD1 (6 bases). The ends were cut back, 6 bases at V and 4 bases at J, with 12 bases in the middle. The CDR3 runs 13 residues. Per germline, CDR1 SNHLY and CDR2 FYNNEI. CDR3 sequence reads: CASRNAQGYGYTF. CDR3 sequence (DNA): TGTGCCAGCAGGAACGCACAGGGCTATGGCTACACCTTC.

The gene calls are TRBV27 and TRBJ1-4, with TRBD1 as a possible D gene (5 bases). V was trimmed by 4 bases and J by 14 bases, leaving 17 bases between them. The CDR3 spans 13 residues. Germline CDR1 MNHEY, CDR2 SMNVEV (reference sequence). CDR3 DNA: TGTGCCAGCAGTTCGACCGGGGGAAGACATCTGTTTTTT. This sequence encodes CASSSTGGRHLFF.

Of note for this clonotype: This probably arose from a read error, given a far larger clone one base away. This chain connects TRBV9 to TRBJ2-3, with TRBD2 identical over 10 bases. Judging by the DNA end, TRBJ2-1 fits better; the J call may be wrong. The CDR3 has 17 residues. CDR1 SGDLS and CDR2 YYNGEE come from the germline V gene. The CDR3 protein is CASSSVPSGRALVKQFF. The CDR3 DNA follows: TGTGCCAGCAGCTCGGTGCCCAGCGGGAGGGCCTTGGTTAAGCAGTTCTTC.

This clonotype was detected many times. The chain has TRBV7-7 and TRBJ2-2; D may be TRBD1 (6 bases). The germline V and J ends were trimmed by 5 bases and 3 bases, with 13 bases remaining between them. Germline loops: CDR1 SSHAT, CDR2 FNYEAQ (reference sequence). This CDR3 has 15 residues. The CDR3 nucleotides read TGTGCCAGCAGCCCGGGAACAGGGCACACCGGGGAGCTGTTTTTT. This translates into CASSPGTGHTGELFF. Complete variable domain (other parts from reference TRBV7-7 and TRBJ2-2): GAGVSQSPRYKVTKRGQDVTLRCDPISSHATLYWYQQALGQGPEFLTYFNYEAQPDKSGLPSDRFSAERPEGSISTLTIQRTEQRDSAMYRCASSPGTGHTGELFFGEGSRLTVL.

In this sample, this clonotype turned up a few times. This chain connects TRBV20-1 to TRBJ2-5; 9 nucleotides align to TRBD2. CDR3 length: 16 amino acids. Germline loops: CDR1 DFQATT, CDR2 SNEGSKA (reference sequence). V was clipped by 6 bases and J by 0 bases; unmatched bases: 11. CDR3 region: CSAPGGLATYQETQYF. The CDR3 bases are TGCAGTGCACCCGGCGGACTAGCGACATACCAAGAGACCCAGTACTTC.